Included here is one T cell receptor (beta chain) sequence, with context. The antigen is not known. This sample stems from a study of cytomegalovirus exposure and HLA in healthy donors. Study information: Early on, a data release was issued that held approximately 78 million unique TCRs from HLA-typed donors.

General observations from the study: Later analysis suggested most CMV-associated TCR beta chains were HLA-restricted.

The study ran its PCR with 60 Vbeta and 13 Jbeta primers. The protocol was immunoSEQ multiplex PCR, while the TCRdb copy is restricted to in-frame clones and leaves out a portion. Of some 190,000 clones in the sample, around a tenth were seen once. This TCR was recovered from a woman in her twenties or thirties in good health and CMV-seropositive. What was sequenced was PBMCs.

The CDR3, as DNA: TGTGCCAGCAGCGAGGGACTAGCGGGAGGACTTCTGTACCAAGAGACCCAGTACTTC. As protein: CASSEGLAGGLLYQETQYF. The chain carries TRBV9 and TRBJ2-5; 15 bases line up with TRBD2. Germline CDR1 is SGDLS and CDR2 is YYNGEE. The CDR3 has 19 residues. V was clipped by 3 bases and J by 0 bases; unmatched bases: 9. Supplemented by reference TRBV9 and TRBJ2-5, the full variable domain reads DSGVTQTPKHLITATGQRVTLRCSPRSGDLSVYWYQQSLDQGLQFLIQYYNGEERAKGNILERFSAQQFPDLHSELNLSSLELGDSALYFCASSEGLAGGLLYQETQYFGPGTRLLVL.